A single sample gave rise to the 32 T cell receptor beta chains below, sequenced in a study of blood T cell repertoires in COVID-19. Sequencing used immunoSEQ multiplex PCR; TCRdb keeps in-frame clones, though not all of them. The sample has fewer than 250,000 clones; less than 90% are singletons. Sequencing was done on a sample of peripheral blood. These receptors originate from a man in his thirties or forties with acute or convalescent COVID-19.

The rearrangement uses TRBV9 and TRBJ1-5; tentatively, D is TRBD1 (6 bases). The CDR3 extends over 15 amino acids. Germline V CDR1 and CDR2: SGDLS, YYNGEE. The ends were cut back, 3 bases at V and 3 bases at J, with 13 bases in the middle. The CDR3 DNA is TGTGCCAGCAGCGCCTGGGGGGGGCCCAATCAGCCCCAGCATTTT. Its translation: CASSAWGGPNQPQHF.

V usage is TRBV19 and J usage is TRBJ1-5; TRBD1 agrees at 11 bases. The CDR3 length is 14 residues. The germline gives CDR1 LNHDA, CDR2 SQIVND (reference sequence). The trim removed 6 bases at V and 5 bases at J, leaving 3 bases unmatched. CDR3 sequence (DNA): TGTGCCAGTAGGGGACAGGGGGTTGATCAGCCCCAGCATTTT. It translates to CASRGQGVDQPQHF. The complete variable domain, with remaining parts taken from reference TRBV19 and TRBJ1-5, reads DGGITQSPKYLFRKEGQNVTLSCEQNLNHDAMYWYRQDPGQGLRLIYYSQIVNDFQKGDIAEGYSVSREKKESFPLTVTSAQKNPTAFYLCASRGQGVDQPQHFGDGTRLSIL.

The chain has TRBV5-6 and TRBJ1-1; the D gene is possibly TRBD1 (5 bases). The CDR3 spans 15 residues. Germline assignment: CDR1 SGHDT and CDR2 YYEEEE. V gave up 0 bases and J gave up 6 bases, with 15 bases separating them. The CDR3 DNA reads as TGTGCCAGCAGCTTGGCTGGCAGGGAGGTACCTGAAGCTTTCTTT. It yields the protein CASSLAGREVPEAFF.

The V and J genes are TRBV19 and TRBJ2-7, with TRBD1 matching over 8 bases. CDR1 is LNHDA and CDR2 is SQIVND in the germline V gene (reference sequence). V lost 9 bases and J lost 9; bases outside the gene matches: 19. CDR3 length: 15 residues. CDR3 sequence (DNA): TGTGCCAGCGCCCCCGGGACAGGTGAGGGTCTGGGGCAGTACTTC. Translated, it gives CASAPGTGEGLGQYF.

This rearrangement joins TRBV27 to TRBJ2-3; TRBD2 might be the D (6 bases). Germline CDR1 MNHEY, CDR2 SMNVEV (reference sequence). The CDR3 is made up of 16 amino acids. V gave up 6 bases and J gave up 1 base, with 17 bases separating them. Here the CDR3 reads CASSFDPGLRTDTQYF. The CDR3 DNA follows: TGTGCCAGCAGCTTTGACCCGGGACTTCGCACAGATACGCAGTATTTT.

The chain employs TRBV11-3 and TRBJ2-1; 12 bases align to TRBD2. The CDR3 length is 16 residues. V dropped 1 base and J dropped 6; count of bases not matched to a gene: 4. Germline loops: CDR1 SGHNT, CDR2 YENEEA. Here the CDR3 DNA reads TGTGCCAGCAGCTTAGGACTAGCGGGAGCTTTCAATGAGCAGTTCTTC. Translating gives CASSLGLAGAFNEQFF.

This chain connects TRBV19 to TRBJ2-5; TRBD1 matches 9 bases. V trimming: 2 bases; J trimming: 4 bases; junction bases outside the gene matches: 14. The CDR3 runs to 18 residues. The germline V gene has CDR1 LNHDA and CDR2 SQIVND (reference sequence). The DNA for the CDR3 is TGTGCCAGTAGTATAAGGGTCAGGGGGACAGGGCCCGCAGAGACCCAGTACTTC. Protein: CASSIRVRGTGPAETQYF.

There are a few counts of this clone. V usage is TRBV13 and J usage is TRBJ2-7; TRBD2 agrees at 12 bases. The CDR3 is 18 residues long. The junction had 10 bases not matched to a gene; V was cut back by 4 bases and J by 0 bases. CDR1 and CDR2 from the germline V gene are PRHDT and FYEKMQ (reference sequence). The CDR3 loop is CASSSITRTSGTSYEQYF. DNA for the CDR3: TGTGCCAGCAGCTCCATCACCCGGACTAGCGGGACCTCCTACGAGCAGTACTTC.

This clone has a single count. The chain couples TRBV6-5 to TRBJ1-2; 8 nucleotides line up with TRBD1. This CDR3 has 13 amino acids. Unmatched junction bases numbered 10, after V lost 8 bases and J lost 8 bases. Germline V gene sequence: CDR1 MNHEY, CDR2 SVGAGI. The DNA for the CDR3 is TGTGCCAGCCGGGGACAGGTCTGGGAAGGCTACACCTTC. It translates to CASRGQVWEGYTF.

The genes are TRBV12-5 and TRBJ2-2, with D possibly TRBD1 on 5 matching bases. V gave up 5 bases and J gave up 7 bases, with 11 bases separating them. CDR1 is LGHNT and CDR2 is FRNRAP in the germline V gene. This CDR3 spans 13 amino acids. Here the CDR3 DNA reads TGTGCTAGTGGTACGAACACAGGCGGGGAGCTGTTTTTT. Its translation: CASGTNTGGELFF.

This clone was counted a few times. Here the CDR3 DNA reads TGTGCCAGCAGCCCCCTATCTAGCAATCAGCCCCAGCATTTT. This sequence encodes CASSPLSSNQPQHF. The chain links TRBV7-9 to TRBJ1-5; D is undetermined. The CDR3 has 14 residues. Germline V CDR1 and CDR2: SEHNR, FQNEAQ (reference sequence). V was cut by 5 bases and J by 0 bases, with 8 bases left in between.

This chain's CDR3 is CASSFQAGQTGELFF. The CDR3 DNA reads as TGCGCCAGCAGCTTTCAAGCGGGGCAGACCGGGGAGCTGTTTTTT. The gene calls are TRBV5-1 and TRBJ2-2; 7 nucleotides agree with TRBD2. This CDR3 contains 15 residues. V lost 2 bases, J lost 5 bases, and 6 bases stayed unmatched. Germline CDR1 reads SGHRS; CDR2 reads YFSETQ. The whole variable domain, filled in from reference TRBV5-1 and TRBJ2-2, reads KAGVTQTPRYLIKTRGQQVTLSCSPISGHRSVSWYQQTPGQGLQFLFEYFSETQRNKGNFPGRFSGRQFSNSRSEMNVSTLELGDSALYLCASSFQAGQTGELFFGEGSRLTVL.

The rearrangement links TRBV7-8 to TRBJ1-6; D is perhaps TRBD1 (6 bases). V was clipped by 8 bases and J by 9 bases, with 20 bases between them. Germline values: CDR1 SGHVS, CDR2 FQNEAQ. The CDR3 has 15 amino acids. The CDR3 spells CASALTAGAASPLHF. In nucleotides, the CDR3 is TGTGCCAGCGCCCTTACTGCGGGGGCGGCTTCACCCCTCCACTTT.

The CDR3 protein is CATADRLETQYF. CDR3 DNA: TGTGCCACCGCCGACAGGTTGGAGACCCAGTACTTC. This sequence joins TRBV3-1 (or the pseudogene TRBV3-2) and TRBJ2-5; D possibly corresponds to TRBD1 (6 bases). Germline assignment: CDR1 LGHDT and CDR2 YNNKEL (reference sequence). CDR3 size: 12 residues. The V gene lost 10 bases and the J gene lost 5 bases, with 14 bases spanning the gap.

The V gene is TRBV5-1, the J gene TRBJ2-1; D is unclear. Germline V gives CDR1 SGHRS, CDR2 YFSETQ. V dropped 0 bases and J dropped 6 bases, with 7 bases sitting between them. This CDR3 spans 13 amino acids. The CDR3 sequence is CASSLGPGNEQFF. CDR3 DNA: TGCGCCAGCAGCTTGGGGCCGGGCAATGAGCAGTTCTTC.

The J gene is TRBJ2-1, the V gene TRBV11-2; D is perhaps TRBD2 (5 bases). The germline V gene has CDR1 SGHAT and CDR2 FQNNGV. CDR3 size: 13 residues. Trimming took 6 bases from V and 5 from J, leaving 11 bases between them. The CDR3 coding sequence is TGTGCCAGCAGGCAGACTAACGACAATGAGCAGTTCTTC. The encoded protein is CASRQTNDNEQFF.

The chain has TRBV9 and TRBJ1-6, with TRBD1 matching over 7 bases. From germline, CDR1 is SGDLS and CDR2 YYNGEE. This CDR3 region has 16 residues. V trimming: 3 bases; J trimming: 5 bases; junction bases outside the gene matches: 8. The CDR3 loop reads CASSDRQGLDNSPLHF. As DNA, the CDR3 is TGTGCCAGCAGCGACAGACAGGGCTTAGATAATTCACCCCTCCACTTT.

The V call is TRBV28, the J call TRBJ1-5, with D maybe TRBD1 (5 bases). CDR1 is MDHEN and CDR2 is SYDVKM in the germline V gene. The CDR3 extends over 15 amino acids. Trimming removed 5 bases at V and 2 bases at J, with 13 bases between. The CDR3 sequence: CASSPPGGGNQPQHF. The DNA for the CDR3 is TGTGCCAGCAGTCCCCCTGGGGGGGGCAATCAGCCCCAGCATTTT.

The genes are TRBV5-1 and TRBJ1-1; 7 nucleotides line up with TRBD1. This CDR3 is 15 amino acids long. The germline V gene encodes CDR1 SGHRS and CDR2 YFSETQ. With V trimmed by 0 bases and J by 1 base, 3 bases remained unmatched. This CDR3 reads CASSLGGTANTEAFF. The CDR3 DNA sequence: TGCGCCAGCAGCTTGGGGGGGACAGCGAACACTGAAGCTTTCTTT.

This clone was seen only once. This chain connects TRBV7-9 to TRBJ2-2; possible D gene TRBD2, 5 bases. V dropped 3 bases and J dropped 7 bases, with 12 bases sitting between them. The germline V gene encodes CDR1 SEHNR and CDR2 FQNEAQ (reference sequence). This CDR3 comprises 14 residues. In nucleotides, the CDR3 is TGTGCCAGCAGCTTGGTGCGGGCTGGCGGGGAGCTGTTTTTT. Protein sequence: CASSLVRAGGELFF.

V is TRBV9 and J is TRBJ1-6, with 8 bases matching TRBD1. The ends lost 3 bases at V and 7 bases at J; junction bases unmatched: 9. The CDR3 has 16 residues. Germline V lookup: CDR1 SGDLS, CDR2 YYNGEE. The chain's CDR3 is CASSAAPGQENSPLHF. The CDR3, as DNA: TGTGCCAGCAGCGCCGCACCGGGACAGGAGAATTCACCCCTCCACTTT. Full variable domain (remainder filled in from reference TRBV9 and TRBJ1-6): DSGVTQTPKHLITATGQRVTLRCSPRSGDLSVYWYQQSLDQGLQFLIQYYNGEERAKGNILERFSAQQFPDLHSELNLSSLELGDSALYFCASSAAPGQENSPLHFGNGTRLTVT.

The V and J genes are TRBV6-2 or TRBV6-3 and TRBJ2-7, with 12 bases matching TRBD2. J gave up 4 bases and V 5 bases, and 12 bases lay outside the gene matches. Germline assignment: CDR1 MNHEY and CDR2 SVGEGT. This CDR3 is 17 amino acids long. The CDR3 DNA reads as TGTGCCAGCAGTGACGGACTAGCGGGGACGCCCCGGTACGAGCAGTACTTC. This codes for CASSDGLAGTPRYEQYF.

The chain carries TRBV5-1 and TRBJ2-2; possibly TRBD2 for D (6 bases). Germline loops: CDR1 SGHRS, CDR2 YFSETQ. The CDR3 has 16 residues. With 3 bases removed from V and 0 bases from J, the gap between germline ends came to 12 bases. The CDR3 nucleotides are TGCGCCAGCAGCTCCCCCGGGGGTACGAACACCGGGGAGCTGTTTTTT. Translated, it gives CASSSPGGTNTGELFF.

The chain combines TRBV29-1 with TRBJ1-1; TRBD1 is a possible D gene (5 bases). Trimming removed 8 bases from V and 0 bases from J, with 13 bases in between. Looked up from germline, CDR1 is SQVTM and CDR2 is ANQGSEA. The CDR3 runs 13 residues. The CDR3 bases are TGCAGCTCAAGCAGGGTAATGAACACTGAAGCTTTCTTT. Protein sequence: CSSSRVMNTEAFF.

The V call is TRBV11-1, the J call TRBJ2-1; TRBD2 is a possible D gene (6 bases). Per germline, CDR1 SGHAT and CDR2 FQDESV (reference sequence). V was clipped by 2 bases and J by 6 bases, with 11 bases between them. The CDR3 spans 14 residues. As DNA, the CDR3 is TGTGCCAGCAGCTTACAGACTAGAAGCAATGAGCAGTTCTTC. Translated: CASSLQTRSNEQFF.

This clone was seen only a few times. The CDR3 region is CASSDDQNEAFF. The CDR3 nucleotides are TGTGCCAGCAGTGATGATCAGAATGAAGCTTTCTTT. V usage is TRBV2 and J usage is TRBJ1-1, with no clear D. Trimming cost V 3 bases and J 7 bases, with 9 bases left between them. This CDR3 is built from 12 residues. CDR1 and CDR2 from the germline V gene are SNHLY and FYNNEI.

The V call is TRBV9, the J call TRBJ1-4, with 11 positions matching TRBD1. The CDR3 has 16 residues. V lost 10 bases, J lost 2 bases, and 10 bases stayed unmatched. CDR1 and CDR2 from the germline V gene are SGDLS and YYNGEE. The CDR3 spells CASGRTGGFTNEKLFF. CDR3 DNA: TGTGCCTCCGGACGGACAGGGGGCTTCACTAATGAAAAACTGTTTTTT.

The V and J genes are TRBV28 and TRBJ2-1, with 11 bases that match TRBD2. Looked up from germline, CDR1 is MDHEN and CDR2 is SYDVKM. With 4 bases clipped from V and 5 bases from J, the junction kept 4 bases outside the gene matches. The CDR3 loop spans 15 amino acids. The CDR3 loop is CASSSTSGTNNEQFF. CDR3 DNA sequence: TGTGCCAGCAGTTCGACTAGCGGGACGAACAATGAGCAGTTCTTC.

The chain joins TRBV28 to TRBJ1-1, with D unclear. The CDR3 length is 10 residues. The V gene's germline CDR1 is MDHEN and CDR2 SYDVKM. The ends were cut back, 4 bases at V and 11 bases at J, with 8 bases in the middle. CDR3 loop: CASSSKRAFF. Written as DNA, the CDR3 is TGTGCCAGCAGTTCCAAGCGGGCTTTCTTT.

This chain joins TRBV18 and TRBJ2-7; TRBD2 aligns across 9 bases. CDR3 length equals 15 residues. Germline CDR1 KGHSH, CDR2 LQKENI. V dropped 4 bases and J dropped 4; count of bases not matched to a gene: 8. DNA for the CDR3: TGTGCCAGCTCACTCACTAGCGGGCTTGGATACGAGCAGTACTTC. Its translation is CASSLTSGLGYEQYF.

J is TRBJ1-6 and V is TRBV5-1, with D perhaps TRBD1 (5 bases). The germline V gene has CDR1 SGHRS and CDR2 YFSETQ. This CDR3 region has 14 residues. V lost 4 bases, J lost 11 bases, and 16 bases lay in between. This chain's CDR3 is CASSPGVAEPPLHF. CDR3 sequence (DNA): TGCGCCAGCAGCCCGGGGGTTGCCGAGCCACCCCTCCACTTT.

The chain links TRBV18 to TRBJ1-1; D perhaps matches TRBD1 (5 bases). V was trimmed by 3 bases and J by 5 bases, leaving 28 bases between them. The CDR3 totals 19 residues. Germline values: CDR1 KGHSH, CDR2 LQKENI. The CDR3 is CASSPAPLGGSDQGTEAFF. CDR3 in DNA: TGTGCCAGCTCACCGGCTCCGTTGGGGGGATCCGATCAAGGAACTGAAGCTTTCTTT. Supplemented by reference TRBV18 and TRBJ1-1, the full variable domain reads NAGVMQNPRHLVRRRGQEARLRCSPMKGHSHVYWYRQLPEEGLKFMVYLQKENIIDESGMPKERFSAEFPKEGPSILRIQQVVRGDSAAYFCASSPAPLGGSDQGTEAFFGQGTRLTVV.